The 28 T cell receptor beta chains given below trace back to one sample, sequenced in a study of CD8+ T cells in alopecia areata. Treatment noted: oral pan-JAK inhibitor, 5-10 mg twice daily. cDNA reverse transcribed from extracted RNA served as the sequencing template. TCRdb's table, derived via immunoSEQ multiplex PCR, lists solely in-frame clones and lacks some. The sample carries about 270,000 clones, over 45% recorded once. Material: CD4+ T cells sorted from blood, obtained around week 52, from a patient treated with tofacitinib. The receptors originated from a human donor with alopecia areata.

V and J are TRBV30 and TRBJ2-7; 9 bases line up with TRBD2. This CDR3 comprises 15 residues. The V gene end was trimmed by 0 bases and the J gene end by 0 bases; junction bases not matched to a gene: 3. Per the germline V gene, CDR1 is GTSNPN and CDR2 is SVGIG (reference sequence). CDR3 loop: CAWSVAGGRSYEQYF. The CDR3 nucleotides are TGTGCCTGGAGTGTAGCGGGGGGCCGCTCCTACGAGCAGTACTTC.

This sequence joins TRBV29-1 and TRBJ1-2; the D is unclear. Trimming left V 3 bases short and J 5 bases short, with 13 bases between. The CDR3 is 13 residues long. CDR1 SQVTM and CDR2 ANQGSEA come from the germline V gene. CDR3 sequence: CSVDPDPYYGYTF. In DNA form, the CDR3 reads TGCAGCGTTGATCCCGACCCCTATTATGGCTACACCTTC.

The V call is TRBV7-2, the J call TRBJ2-7; no firm D call. This CDR3 has 15 residues. Trimming cost V 4 bases and J 0 bases, with 13 bases left between them. Germline CDR1 is SGHTA and CDR2 is FQGNSA. CDR3 region: CASSSLGRNSYEQYF. The CDR3 bases are TGTGCCAGCAGCTCCCTCGGCCGGAACTCCTACGAGCAGTACTTC.

V and J are TRBV19 and TRBJ1-6; 7 bases map to TRBD1. The germline gives CDR1 LNHDA, CDR2 SQIVND (reference sequence). This CDR3 is 14 amino acids long. V lost 4 bases and J lost 9; bases outside the gene matches: 6. For the CDR3, the DNA is TGTGCCAGTAGTACCGGGACAGAGATTTCACCCCTCCACTTT. Its translation is CASSTGTEISPLHF.

This chain links TRBV11-2 with TRBJ1-1; the D is unclear. V lost 0 bases and J 5 bases, leaving 4 bases between the germline ends. The germline CDR1 and CDR2 sequences are SGHAT and FQNNGV. CDR3 length equals 12 residues. CDR3 protein: CASSLDATEAFF. CDR3 nucleotides: TGTGCCAGCAGCTTAGATGCGACTGAAGCTTTCTTT. Full variable domain (remainder filled in from reference TRBV11-2 and TRBJ1-1): EAGVAQSPRYKIIEKRQSVAFWCNPISGHATLYWYQQILGQGPKLLIQFQNNGVVDDSQLPKDRFSAERLKGVDSTLKIQPAKLEDSAVYLCASSLDATEAFFGQGTRLTVV.

The chain combines TRBV9 with TRBJ2-5, with 9 bases aligning to TRBD2. The junction had 15 bases not matched to a gene; V was cut back by 2 bases and J by 4 bases. The germline CDR1 and CDR2 sequences are SGDLS and YYNGEE. The CDR3 has 18 amino acids. CDR3 sequence: CASSVGNPGSGGGETQYF. In nucleotides, the CDR3 is TGTGCCAGCAGCGTCGGTAACCCTGGTAGCGGGGGAGGAGAGACCCAGTACTTC.

This clone was observed a single time. The V gene is TRBV7-2, the J gene TRBJ2-1; D is unclear. The CDR3 consists of 12 residues. V was clipped by 4 bases and J by 9 bases, with 10 bases between them. CDR1 is SGHTA, CDR2 FQGNSA, per germline. CDR3 sequence (DNA): TGTGCCAGCAGCTGGCTCCTTAGTGAGCAGTTCTTC. Encoded protein: CASSWLLSEQFF.

The chain couples TRBV29-1 to TRBJ2-3; TRBD1 matches 9 bases. The CDR3 is 14 residues long. V gave up 4 bases and J gave up 5 bases; unmatched junction bases: 7. Per the germline V gene, CDR1 is SQVTM and CDR2 is ANQGSEA. The CDR3 coding sequence is TGCAGCGTTGCGCCGACAGGGGGTATAGATACGCAGTATTTT. Its translation is CSVAPTGGIDTQYF.

The chain couples TRBV29-1 to TRBJ2-5, with D uncertain. The CDR3 loop spans 12 amino acids. Trimming took off 4 bases at V and 1 base at J, with 7 bases between the two ends. From germline, CDR1 is SQVTM and CDR2 ANQGSEA. This CDR3 is CSVGQLQETQYF. DNA for the CDR3: TGCAGCGTTGGGCAGCTCCAAGAGACCCAGTACTTC. Using reference TRBV29-1 and TRBJ2-5 for the parts outside the CDR3, the full variable domain is SAVISQKPSRDICQRGTSLTIQCQVDSQVTMMFWYRQQPGQSLTLIATANQGSEATYESGFVIDKFPISRPNLTFSTLTVSNMSPEDSSIYLCSVGQLQETQYFGPGTRLLVL.

The genes are TRBV11-2 and TRBJ2-7, with TRBD2 as a possible D gene (5 bases). In germline, CDR1 is SGHAT, CDR2 FQNNGV. The V end was cut by 5 bases, the J end by 5 bases, with 7 bases between. This CDR3 comprises 11 residues. The CDR3 reads CASSLAHEQYF. The CDR3 coding sequence is TGTGCCAGCAGCCTAGCCCACGAGCAGTACTTC. The whole variable domain, filled in from reference TRBV11-2 and TRBJ2-7, reads EAGVAQSPRYKIIEKRQSVAFWCNPISGHATLYWYQQILGQGPKLLIQFQNNGVVDDSQLPKDRFSAERLKGVDSTLKIQPAKLEDSAVYLCASSLAHEQYFGPGTRLTVT.

This chain links TRBV11-1 with TRBJ1-2, with 7 bases aligning to TRBD1. Trimming removed 5 bases from V and 4 bases from J; junction bases left unmatched: 10. The CDR3 has 15 amino acids. The germline V gene encodes CDR1 SGHAT and CDR2 FQDESV (reference sequence). DNA for the CDR3: TGTGCCAGCAGCCCAAGGGCGACAGGGACCTATGGCTACACCTTC. Translating gives CASSPRATGTYGYTF.

Only one count was recorded for this clone. The chain joins TRBV18 to TRBJ1-5; no reliable D call. Trimming cost V 4 bases and J 7 bases, with 20 bases left between them. The CDR3 is made up of 16 amino acids. The germline V gene encodes CDR1 KGHSH and CDR2 LQKENI. CDR3 in DNA: TGTGCCAGCTCACGAGACATGGGCGGGGTGGACCAGCCCCAGCATTTT. This gives the protein CASSRDMGGVDQPQHF.

V gene TRBV30 combines with J gene TRBJ2-2, with D hard to call. The CDR3 consists of 12 residues. Looked up from germline, CDR1 is GTSNPN and CDR2 is SVGIG (reference sequence). Between the trimmed V and J ends, which lost 1 base and 6 bases, there was a span of 6 bases. CDR3 sequence reads: CAWSAQSGELFF. In DNA, the CDR3 is TGTGCCTGGAGTGCCCAGTCCGGGGAGCTGTTTTTT.

This clone showed up just a few times. Other DNA sequences within the sample encode an identical CDR3. The chain is built from TRBV5-1 and TRBJ2-1; D is unresolved. CDR1 and CDR2 from the germline V gene are SGHRS and YFSETQ. CDR3 length: 11 amino acids. Trimming pared 0 bases from V and 6 bases from J, leaving 1 base between. Here the CDR3 reads CASSLGNEQFF. As DNA, the CDR3 is TGCGCCAGCAGCTTGGGCAATGAGCAGTTCTTC.

V and J are TRBV30 and TRBJ2-2, with D possibly TRBD1 on 6 matching bases. This CDR3 contains 15 residues. Trimming stripped 3 bases from V and 0 bases from J, with 11 bases between. In germline, CDR1 is GTSNPN, CDR2 SVGIG (reference sequence). The CDR3 spells CAWSFGQPNTGELFF. DNA for the CDR3: TGTGCCTGGAGCTTCGGACAGCCGAACACCGGGGAGCTGTTTTTT.

The rearrangement joins TRBV29-1 to TRBJ1-1, with D possibly TRBD1 on 5 matching bases. Per germline, CDR1 SQVTM and CDR2 ANQGSEA. The CDR3 is 13 residues long. This CDR3 reads CRLGGGVNTEAFF. Written as DNA, the CDR3 is TGCAGGCTGGGCGGGGGGGTGAACACTGAAGCTTTCTTT.

V usage is TRBV4-1 and J usage is TRBJ1-6; D gene ambiguous. Between the trimmed V and J ends, which lost 4 bases and 4 bases, there was a span of 8 bases. The germline CDR1 and CDR2 sequences are MGHRA and YSYEKL. The CDR3 runs to 14 residues. CDR3 loop: CASSPTLYNSPLHF. CDR3 DNA: TGCGCCAGCAGCCCGACCCTATATAATTCACCCCTCCACTTT.

The chain combines TRBV29-1 with TRBJ2-4; D perhaps matches TRBD2 (6 bases). Germline assignment: CDR1 SQVTM and CDR2 ANQGSEA. The CDR3 loop spans 11 amino acids. The germline V and J ends were trimmed by 5 bases and 13 bases, with 15 bases remaining between them. The CDR3 sequence: CSVTSLNQQYF. The CDR3 coding sequence is TGCAGCGTTACTAGCTTAAATCAACAGTACTTC.

In its sample, this clone was seen once. The V call is TRBV30, the J call TRBJ2-7, with D hard to call. Trimming removed 3 bases at V and 0 bases at J, with 15 bases between. The germline V gene encodes CDR1 GTSNPN and CDR2 SVGIG (reference sequence). The CDR3 length is 15 residues. The CDR3 sequence: CAWSEALRSSYEQYF. DNA of the CDR3: TGTGCCTGGAGCGAGGCCCTGAGGAGCTCCTACGAGCAGTACTTC.

This clone was found once. The chain is built from TRBV4-1 and TRBJ2-2; 7 bases match TRBD1. The germline CDR1 and CDR2 sequences are MGHRA and YSYEKL. J lost 3 bases, V lost 3 bases, and 4 bases had no gene match. CDR3 length: 15 residues. The CDR3 DNA is TGCGCCAGCAGCCAGAGAGGGGGCGACACCGGGGAGCTGTTTTTT. Translated, it gives CASSQRGGDTGELFF.

There are a few counts of this clone. V gene TRBV5-1 combines with J gene TRBJ2-6; D gene ambiguous. The CDR3 has 15 residues. V was cut by 0 bases and J by 2 bases, with 6 bases left in between. Germline CDR1 is SGHRS and CDR2 is YFSETQ. For the CDR3, the DNA is TGCGCCAGCAGCTTGGTGCGCCCTGGGGCCAACGTCCTGACTTTC. Its translation is CASSLVRPGANVLTF.

This clone was counted a few times. Other DNA sequences in the sample encode the same CDR3. This sequence joins TRBV2 and TRBJ2-1; a possible D gene is TRBD2 (6 bases). This CDR3 has 13 amino acids. Germline CDR1 and CDR2: SNHLY and FYNNEI. With 5 bases removed from V and 5 bases from J, the gap between germline ends came to 10 bases. This CDR3 is CASSYRGDNEQFF. CDR3 nucleotides: TGTGCCAGCAGTTATCGCGGGGACAATGAGCAGTTCTTC.

This chain joins TRBV29-1 and TRBJ2-5; D unresolved. V lost 5 bases to trimming and J lost 3 bases, with 13 bases between them. Germline V gene lookup returns CDR1 SQVTM and CDR2 ANQGSEA. The length of the CDR3 is 13 residues. The CDR3 coding sequence is TGCAGCGTTCACCCCCAAGCCAAAGAGACCCAGTACTTC. It codes for CSVHPQAKETQYF.

For this clone: A much larger clonotype is one base distant, so this may be a read error. This specimen includes other DNA sequences encoding the same CDR3. This chain uses TRBV5-1 with TRBJ2-2; no firm D call. Trimming cost V 2 bases and J 2 bases, with 1 base left between them. Germline CDR1 SGHRS, CDR2 YFSETQ. This CDR3 is 12 amino acids long. This chain's CDR3 is CASSFNTGELFF. Written as DNA, the CDR3 is TGCGCCAGCAGCTTTAACACCGGGGAGCTGTTTTTT.

In the case of this clone: This sample includes further DNA sequences coding for the same CDR3. V and J are TRBV7-2 and TRBJ2-7; a possible D gene is TRBD1 (6 bases). V was pared by 5 bases and J by 3 bases, with 8 bases between. Germline V gives CDR1 SGHTA, CDR2 FQGNSA. CDR3 size: 12 residues. This CDR3 reads CASSRGGYEQYF. CDR3 nucleotides: TGTGCCAGCAGCCGAGGGGGCTACGAGCAGTACTTC. The whole variable domain, remainder taken from reference TRBV7-2 and TRBJ2-7, is GAGVSQSPSNKVTEKGKDVELRCDPISGHTALYWYRQSLGQGLEFLIYFQGNSAPDKSGLPSDRFSAERTGGSVSTLTIQRTQQEDSAVYLCASSRGGYEQYFGPGTRLTVT.

This clone was detected a few times. The chain couples TRBV5-8 to TRBJ2-5; D remains ambiguous. The germline CDR1 and CDR2 sequences are SGHTS and YDEGEE. This CDR3 is built from 11 residues. With 1 base removed from V and 5 bases from J, the gap between germline ends came to 3 bases. The CDR3: CASSLKETQYF. CDR3 coding DNA: TGTGCCAGCAGCTTGAAGGAGACCCAGTACTTC.

This clone has more than one count but fewer than ten. The chain joins TRBV29-1 to TRBJ1-1, with no clear D. There are 15 residues in the CDR3. Germline-derived CDR1 and CDR2 are SQVTM and ANQGSEA. V lost 5 bases to trimming and J lost 7 bases, with 23 bases between them. DNA for the CDR3: TGCAGCGTTCGGACGGCCCTCCGAGGAAACGATGAAGCTTTCTTT. It yields the protein CSVRTALRGNDEAFF.

The chain combines TRBV29-1 with TRBJ2-5; unclear D gene. The CDR3 is 14 residues long. The V gene lost 7 bases and the J gene lost 0 bases, with 15 bases spanning the gap. The germline gives CDR1 SQVTM, CDR2 ANQGSEA. The CDR3 loop is CSGRKIMYQETQYF. In DNA, the CDR3 is TGCAGCGGGCGGAAGATAATGTACCAAGAGACCCAGTACTTC.